The 30 T cell receptor beta chains below were found in one sample sequenced in a study of persistence of HIV-infected CD4 T cells. The libraries were made with immunoSEQ version 4 in survey mode. Repertoires were generated with immunoSEQ multiplex PCR, while TCRdb's copy carries only in-frame clones and drops some. The top ten clones hold about 1.5% of a sample with approximately 65,000 clones, 65% to 75% of them seen once. An overlapping HIV-1 Gag peptide pool stimulated these cells at 1 ug/peptide/mL. Memory cells lacking CD40L and CD69 with high CD45RO were sorted. No antigen has been identified for these receptors. Sequenced material: CD4+ T cells sorted from PBMCs after roughly 17-hour stimulation, taken from a patient who received antiretroviral therapy. These receptors were taken from an adult man with HIV who was CMV-seropositive.

V is TRBV10-2 and J is TRBJ2-1, with 8 bases identical to TRBD2. This CDR3 spans 14 amino acids. The J segment lost 7 bases and the V segment lost 7 bases, leaving 9 bases of the junction unmatched. The V gene's germline CDR1 is WSHSY and CDR2 SAAADI. CDR3 sequence: CASTSAGGRNEQFF. Here the CDR3 DNA reads TGCGCCAGCACGTCCGCGGGGGGTAGGAATGAGCAGTTCTTC.

V and J are TRBV12-3 or TRBV12-4 and TRBJ1-6; 9 nucleotides align to TRBD1. The CDR3 extends over 13 amino acids. With 5 bases clipped from V and 11 bases from J, the junction kept 4 bases outside the gene matches. In DNA form, the CDR3 reads TGTGCCAGCAGTCCGGGACAGGGTCCACCCCTCCACTTT. Encoded protein: CASSPGQGPPLHF.

The V gene is TRBV7-7, the J gene TRBJ2-2; D is possibly TRBD2 (5 bases). Germline V gene data show CDR1 as SSHAT and CDR2 as FNYEAQ (reference sequence). The CDR3 length is 15 residues. V lost 1 base and J 5 bases, leaving 11 bases between the germline ends. CDR3 protein: CASSLEPGGTGELFF. For the CDR3, the DNA is TGTGCCAGCAGCTTAGAACCCGGCGGGACCGGGGAGCTGTTTTTT.

The CDR3 DNA follows: TGTGCCATCAGTGAGACTGGGGGTCGGAACACTGAAGCTTTCTTT. Translated: CAISETGGRNTEAFF. The V and J genes are TRBV10-3 and TRBJ1-1; the D gene is possibly TRBD1 (5 bases). CDR1 and CDR2 (germline): ENHRY, SYGVKD. V was cut by 2 bases and J by 1 base, with 11 bases left in between. The length of the CDR3 is 15 residues.

The chain carries TRBV28 and TRBJ2-7; the match to TRBD1 covers 10 bases. This CDR3 has 15 residues. Germline V CDR1 and CDR2: MDHEN, SYDVKM. V gave up 7 bases and J gave up 7 bases; unmatched junction bases: 13. The CDR3 is CASIQGGDRGGEQYF. The CDR3, as DNA: TGTGCCAGCATCCAAGGAGGGGACAGGGGAGGGGAGCAGTACTTC.

The chain uses TRBV2 and TRBJ1-1, with D unresolved. The CDR3 has 13 residues. Germline CDR1 SNHLY, CDR2 FYNNEI. Trimming shortened V by 4 bases and J by 1 base, and 7 bases separated the two germline ends. Here the CDR3 reads CASSAAGNTEAFF. The CDR3, as DNA: TGTGCCAGCAGTGCAGCAGGGAACACTGAAGCTTTCTTT.

This clone was recorded a few times. V is TRBV19 and J is TRBJ2-7, with D hard to call. CDR1 and CDR2 (germline): LNHDA, SQIVND (reference sequence). The CDR3 covers 13 residues. The ends were cut back, 2 bases at V and 2 bases at J, with 7 bases in the middle. The CDR3 DNA sequence: TGTGCCAGTAGTATACAGGTTACCTACGAGCAGTACTTC. This codes for CASSIQVTYEQYF.

The chain is built from TRBV19 and TRBJ2-2, with no clear D. The length of the CDR3 is 14 residues. In germline, CDR1 is LNHDA, CDR2 SQIVND (reference sequence). V lost 4 bases, J lost 0 bases, and 6 bases lay in between. Here the CDR3 DNA reads TGTGCCAGTAGTACACCAGCGAACACCGGGGAGCTGTTTTTT. Translated: CASSTPANTGELFF.

This clone has just one count. The V call is TRBV6-6, the J call TRBJ1-5, with D tentatively TRBD1 (6 bases). The V gene lost 6 bases and the J gene lost 5 bases, with 8 bases spanning the gap. CDR3 length equals 12 residues. Germline V gives CDR1 MNHNY, CDR2 SVGAGI (reference sequence). The CDR3 DNA reads as TGTGCCAGCAGGGAGGGGGATCAGCCCCAGCATTTT. Its translation: CASREGDQPQHF.

The chain joins TRBV18 to TRBJ2-2; TRBD1 is a possible D gene (6 bases). The germline V and J ends were trimmed by 8 bases and 2 bases, with 12 bases remaining between them. The germline CDR1 and CDR2 sequences are KGHSH and LQKENI. CDR3 size: 14 residues. CDR3 sequence reads: CASHPGANTGELFF. CDR3 nucleotide sequence: TGTGCCAGCCACCCAGGGGCAAACACCGGGGAGCTGTTTTTT.

V and J are TRBV7-3 and TRBJ2-3; D gene uncertain. V lost 2 bases, J lost 4 bases, and 7 bases lay in between. Germline V gene sequence: CDR1 SGHTA, CDR2 FQGTGA. The length of the CDR3 is 13 residues. CDR3: CASSLDAADTQYF. In DNA form, the CDR3 reads TGTGCCAGCAGCTTAGATGCCGCAGATACGCAGTATTTT.

V usage is TRBV3-1 (or the pseudogene TRBV3-2) and J usage is TRBJ1-1; unclear D gene. The V end was cut by 0 bases, the J end by 4 bases, with 12 bases between. The CDR3 runs 15 residues. Germline V gene data show CDR1 as LGHDT and CDR2 as YNNKEL (reference sequence). The CDR3 DNA reads as TGTGCCAGCAGCCAAGATAGGGTCGGGTTCACTGAAGCTTTCTTT. Translation gives CASSQDRVGFTEAFF.

The CDR3, as DNA: TGTGCCAGCAGTTCCGGGGCGTCGGGGGCAGATGGCTACACCTTC. Translating gives CASSSGASGADGYTF. The chain employs TRBV6-5 and TRBJ1-2, with D perhaps matching TRBD1 (6 bases). Germline V lookup: CDR1 MNHEY, CDR2 SVGAGI. V was trimmed by 4 bases and J by 6 bases, leaving 18 bases between them. The CDR3 totals 15 residues.

The chain joins TRBV18 to TRBJ2-6, with D perhaps matching TRBD1 or TRBD2 (5 bases each). The V and J ends lost 6 bases and 2 bases respectively, with 11 bases between them. Germline CDR1 and CDR2: KGHSH and LQKENI. The CDR3 is 15 residues long. The CDR3: CASSGSGPGANVLTF. The CDR3 DNA follows: TGTGCCAGCTCTGGGTCGGGGCCTGGGGCCAACGTCCTGACTTTC.

The chain links TRBV27 to TRBJ1-5, with D possibly matching TRBD1 (5 bases). The CDR3 totals 13 residues. V lost 4 bases and J lost 3, with 7 bases in between. The germline gives CDR1 MNHEY, CDR2 SMNVEV (reference sequence). CDR3: CASSYRFNQPQHF. As DNA, the CDR3 is TGTGCCAGCAGTTACAGGTTCAATCAGCCCCAGCATTTT.

This clone was seen only once. The rearrangement links TRBV6-2 or TRBV6-3 to TRBJ2-4; 7 positions agree with TRBD2. V trimming: 2 bases; J trimming: 0 bases; junction bases outside the gene matches: 13. Germline lookup yields CDR1 MNHEY and CDR2 SVGEGT. The CDR3 runs to 19 residues. The CDR3 nucleotides read TGTGCCAGCAGTTACGCCCTAGCGGAGTCCGCCGGAGCCAAAAACATTCAGTACTTC. Translation gives CASSYALAESAGAKNIQYF.

As regards this clone: This same CDR3 is encoded by further DNA sequences in the sample. Written as DNA, the CDR3 is TGTGCCAGCAGACGCAATAATTCACCCCTCCACTTT. It is translated as CASRRNNSPLHF. The chain employs TRBV28 and TRBJ1-6; D gene ambiguous. This CDR3 has 12 amino acids. Trimming took 6 bases from V and 5 from J, leaving 5 bases between them. The germline CDR1 and CDR2 sequences are MDHEN and SYDVKM.

The rearrangement joins TRBV12-3 or TRBV12-4 to TRBJ1-1; no firm D call. The CDR3 loop spans 11 amino acids. Trimming removed 2 bases at V and 7 bases at J, with 5 bases between. DNA for the CDR3: TGTGCCAGCAGTTTATTAAGTGAAGCTTTCTTT. Translated, it gives CASSLLSEAFF.

The chain has TRBV10-1 and TRBJ2-2; D is perhaps TRBD2 (5 bases). The CDR3 spans 14 residues. Trimming shortened V by 4 bases and J by 4 bases, and 10 bases separated the two germline ends. CDR1 is WNHNN and CDR2 is SYGVQD in the germline V gene (reference sequence). As DNA, the CDR3 is TGCGCCAGCAGTGGCCCGGCGGGCACCGGGGAGCTGTTTTTT. The encoded protein is CASSGPAGTGELFF.

This chain connects TRBV28 to TRBJ1-5; D not resolved. In germline, CDR1 is MDHEN, CDR2 SYDVKM. V was trimmed by 4 bases and J by 0 bases, leaving 7 bases between them. The CDR3 totals 14 residues. The CDR3 loop is CASSSADSNQPQHF. CDR3 in DNA: TGTGCCAGCAGTTCCGCCGATAGCAATCAGCCCCAGCATTTT.

The V gene is TRBV25-1, the J gene TRBJ2-1; a possible D gene is TRBD1 (5 bases). Trimming removed 2 bases from V and 4 bases from J, with 18 bases in between. The CDR3 has 17 amino acids. The germline V gene has CDR1 MGHDK and CDR2 SYGVNS. The CDR3 coding sequence is TGTGCCAGCAGTGAAACTCCAGGGAAAGCCCTTTACAATGAGCAGTTCTTC. It specifies CASSETPGKALYNEQFF.

The chain has TRBV7-9 and TRBJ2-7, with 7 bases aligning to TRBD2. The V gene's germline CDR1 is SEHNR and CDR2 FQNEAQ (reference sequence). Trimming at V came to 1 base and at J to 5 bases, leaving 5 bases not matched to a gene. This CDR3 is 14 amino acids long. The CDR3: CASSLDGGSHEQYF. In DNA, the CDR3 is TGTGCCAGCAGCTTAGACGGGGGGTCCCACGAGCAGTACTTC.

V is TRBV7-9 and J is TRBJ2-2; TRBD1 matches at 10 bases. The V and J ends lost 5 bases and 3 bases, in that order; junction bases with no gene match: 3. The germline CDR1 and CDR2 sequences are SEHNR and FQNEAQ (reference sequence). CDR3 length: 15 amino acids. The CDR3 nucleotides read TGTGCCAGCAGCCAGGACAGGGGGTACACCGGGGAGCTGTTTTTT. Translated: CASSQDRGYTGELFF.

V gene TRBV9 combines with J gene TRBJ1-1; D gene ambiguous. CDR1 and CDR2 from the germline V gene are SGDLS and YYNGEE. V was trimmed by 1 base and J by 3 bases, leaving 7 bases between them. This CDR3 has 13 amino acids. CDR3 region: CASSVKDDTEAFF. The CDR3, as DNA: TGTGCCAGCAGCGTAAAGGACGACACTGAAGCTTTCTTT.

V is TRBV2 and J is TRBJ1-2; unclear D gene. V shed 8 bases and J shed 0 bases, with 19 bases lying between them. This CDR3 is built from 16 residues. Germline lookup yields CDR1 SNHLY and CDR2 FYNNEI. The CDR3 is CASPRKADLANYGYTF. The CDR3 DNA reads as TGTGCCAGCCCTAGGAAAGCTGACCTTGCTAACTATGGCTACACCTTC.

This clone was seen a handful of times. This chain uses TRBV2 with TRBJ2-7, with D perhaps assigned TRBD1 or TRBD2 (5 bases each). Germline V gene sequence: CDR1 SNHLY, CDR2 FYNNEI. This CDR3 region has 13 residues. Trimming took off 11 bases at V and 0 bases at J, with 14 bases between the two ends. CDR3 sequence: CAGASGGSYEQYF. The CDR3 DNA follows: TGTGCCGGGGCTTCTGGGGGCTCCTACGAGCAGTACTTC.

The V and J genes are TRBV4-2 and TRBJ1-6; D may be TRBD1 (6 bases). Germline CDR1 LGHNA, CDR2 YNFKEQ. The CDR3 spans 15 residues. Trimming took 0 bases from V and 9 from J, leaving 12 bases between them. The CDR3 protein is CASSQDDGQFSPLHF. CDR3 in DNA: TGTGCCAGCAGCCAAGATGACGGACAGTTTTCACCCCTCCACTTT.

The chain carries TRBV6-5 and TRBJ2-7, with D possibly being TRBD1 or TRBD2 (6 bases each). Germline V gene lookup returns CDR1 MNHEY and CDR2 SVGAGI. This CDR3 spans 13 amino acids. V lost 10 bases and J 0 bases, leaving 13 bases between the germline ends. The DNA of the CDR3 is TGTGCCACCGAAAGGGGGGACTCCTACGAGCAGTACTTC. It codes for CATERGDSYEQYF.

By proportion, this clone is medium-sized. The chain links TRBV9 to TRBJ2-7; 11 bases line up with TRBD2. V gave up 0 bases and J gave up 1 base; unmatched junction bases: 6. Germline V CDR1 and CDR2: SGDLS, YYNGEE. CDR3 length: 17 residues. CDR3 sequence reads: CASSVGLAGSLSYEQYF. The CDR3 DNA is TGTGCCAGCAGCGTAGGACTAGCGGGGTCCTTATCCTACGAGCAGTACTTC.

The chain uses TRBV6-5 and TRBJ2-1; 12 positions agree with TRBD2. The trim removed 5 bases at V and 4 bases at J, leaving 3 bases unmatched. CDR3 size: 15 residues. The germline CDR1 and CDR2 sequences are MNHEY and SVGAGI. The CDR3: CASSRTSGEYNEQFF. The CDR3 bases are TGTGCCAGCAGTCGGACTAGCGGGGAATACAATGAGCAGTTCTTC.